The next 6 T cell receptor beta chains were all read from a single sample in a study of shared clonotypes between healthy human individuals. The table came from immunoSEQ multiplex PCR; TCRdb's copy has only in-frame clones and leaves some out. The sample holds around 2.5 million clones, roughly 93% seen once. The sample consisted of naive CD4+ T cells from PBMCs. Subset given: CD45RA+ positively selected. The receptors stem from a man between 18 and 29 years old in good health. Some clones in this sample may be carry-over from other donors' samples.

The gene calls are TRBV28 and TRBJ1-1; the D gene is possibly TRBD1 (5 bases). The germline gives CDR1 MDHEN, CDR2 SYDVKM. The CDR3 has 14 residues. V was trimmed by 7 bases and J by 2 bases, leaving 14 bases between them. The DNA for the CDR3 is TGTGCCAGCACCATCGGGGGAGGTAACACTGAAGCTTTCTTT. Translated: CASTIGGGNTEAFF.

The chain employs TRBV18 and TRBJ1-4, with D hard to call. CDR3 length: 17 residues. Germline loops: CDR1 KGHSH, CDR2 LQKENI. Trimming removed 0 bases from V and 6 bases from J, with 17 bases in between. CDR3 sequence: CASSPPAPTMGHEKLFF. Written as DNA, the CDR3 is TGTGCCAGCTCACCACCGGCTCCGACGATGGGCCATGAAAAACTGTTTTTT.

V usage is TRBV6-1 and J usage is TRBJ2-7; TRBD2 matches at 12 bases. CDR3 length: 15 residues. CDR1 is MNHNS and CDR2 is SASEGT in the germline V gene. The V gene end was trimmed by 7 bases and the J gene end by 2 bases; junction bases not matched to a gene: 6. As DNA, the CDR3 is TGTGCCAGCATCACTAGGACTAGCGGGGCCTACGAGCAGTACTTC. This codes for CASITRTSGAYEQYF.

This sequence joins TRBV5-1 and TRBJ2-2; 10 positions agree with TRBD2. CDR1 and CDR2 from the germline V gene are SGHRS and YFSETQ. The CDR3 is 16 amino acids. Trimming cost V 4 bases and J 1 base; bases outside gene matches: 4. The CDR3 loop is CASSPGLALNTGELFF. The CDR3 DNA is TGCGCCAGCAGCCCGGGACTAGCGCTGAACACCGGGGAGCTGTTTTTT.

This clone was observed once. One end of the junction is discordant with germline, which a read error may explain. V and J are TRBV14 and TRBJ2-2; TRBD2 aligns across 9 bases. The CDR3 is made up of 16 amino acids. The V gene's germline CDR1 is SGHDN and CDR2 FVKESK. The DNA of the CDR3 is TGTGCCAGCAGCCAGTTAGGACTAGCGAACCCCGGGGAGCTGTTTTTT. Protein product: CASSQLGLANPGELFF.

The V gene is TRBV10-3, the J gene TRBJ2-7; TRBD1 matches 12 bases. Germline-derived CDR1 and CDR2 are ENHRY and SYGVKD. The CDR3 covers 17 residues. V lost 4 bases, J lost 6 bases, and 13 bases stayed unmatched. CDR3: CAISVGGTGGPKAEQYF. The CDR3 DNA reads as TGTGCCATCAGTGTAGGGGGGACAGGGGGCCCCAAGGCCGAGCAGTACTTC.